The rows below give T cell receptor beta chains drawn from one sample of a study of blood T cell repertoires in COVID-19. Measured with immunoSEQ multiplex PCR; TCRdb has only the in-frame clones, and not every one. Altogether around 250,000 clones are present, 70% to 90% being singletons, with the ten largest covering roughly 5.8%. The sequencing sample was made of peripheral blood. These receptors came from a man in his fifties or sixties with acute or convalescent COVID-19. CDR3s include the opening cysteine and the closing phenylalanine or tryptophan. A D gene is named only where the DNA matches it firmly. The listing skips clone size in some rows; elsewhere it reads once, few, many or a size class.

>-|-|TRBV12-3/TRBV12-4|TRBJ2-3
CASKTSSTDTQYF
TGTGCCAGCAAGACTTCTAGCACAGATACGCAGTATTTT
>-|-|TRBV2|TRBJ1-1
CASSEGRVMVNTEAFF
TGTGCCAGCAGTGAAGGGAGGGTCATGGTGAACACTGAAGCTTTCTTT
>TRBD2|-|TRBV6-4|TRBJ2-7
CASSGLAGYEQYF
TGTGCCAGCAGCGGACTAGCCGGATACGAGCAGTACTTC
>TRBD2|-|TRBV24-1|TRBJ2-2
CATSDWSGRDTGELFF
TGTGCCACCAGTGATTGGTCCGGGAGGGACACCGGGGAGCTGTTTTTT
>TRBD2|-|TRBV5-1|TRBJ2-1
CASSFTSGNNEQFF
TGCGCCAGCAGCTTTACTAGCGGGAACAATGAGCAGTTCTTC
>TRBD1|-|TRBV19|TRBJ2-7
CASKGQGTYEQYF
TGTGCCAGTAAGGGACAGGGTACCTACGAGCAGTACTTC
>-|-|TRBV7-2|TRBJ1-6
CASSFTGSSYNSPLHF
TGTGCCAGCAGCTTTACGGGGAGCTCCTATAATTCACCCCTCCACTTT
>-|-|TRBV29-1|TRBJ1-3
CSVEGTGGNTIYF
TGCAGCGTTGAAGGAACAGGGGGAAACACCATATATTTT
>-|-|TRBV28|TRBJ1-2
CASSSMGSDKLYGYTF
TGTGCCAGCAGTTCTATGGGGTCGGACAAACTCTATGGCTACACCTTC
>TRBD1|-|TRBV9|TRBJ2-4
CASSVESGGTGDIQYF
TGTGCCAGCAGCGTAGAATCAGGAGGTACAGGGGACATTCAGTACTTC
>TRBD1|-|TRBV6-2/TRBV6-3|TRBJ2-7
CASSYLYHPGQSSYEQYF
TGTGCCAGCAGTTACTTATACCACCCGGGACAGTCATCCTACGAGCAGTACTTC
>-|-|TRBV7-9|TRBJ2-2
CASSLAQNGGELFF
TGTGCCAGCAGCTTAGCGCAGAATGGCGGGGAGCTGTTTTTT
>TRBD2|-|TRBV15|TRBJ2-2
CATSSLPLGLAANTGELFF
TGTGCCACCAGCAGTCTCCCGCTTGGACTAGCGGCAAACACCGGGGAGCTGTTTTTT
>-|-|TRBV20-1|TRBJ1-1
CSASKAAGATEAFF
TGCAGTGCTAGTAAAGCAGCGGGAGCAACTGAAGCTTTCTTT
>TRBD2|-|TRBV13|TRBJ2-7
CASSSGTSGSEQYF
TGTGCCAGCAGCTCCGGGACTAGCGGGAGCGAGCAGTACTTC
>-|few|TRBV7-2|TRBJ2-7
CASSLVGGGIGGEQYF
TGTGCCAGCAGCTTAGTGGGCGGCGGGATTGGTGGGGAGCAGTACTTC
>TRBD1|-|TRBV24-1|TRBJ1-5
CATSDADRAVMGNQPQHF
TGTGCCACCAGTGATGCGGACAGGGCCGTTATGGGCAATCAGCCCCAGCATTTT
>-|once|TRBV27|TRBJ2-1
CASQFTGTYNEQFF
TGTGCCAGCCAGTTTACAGGGACCTACAATGAGCAGTTCTTC
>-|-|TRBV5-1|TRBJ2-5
CASGPQGHVEETQYF
TGCGCCAGCGGACCCCAGGGACACGTCGAAGAGACCCAGTACTTC
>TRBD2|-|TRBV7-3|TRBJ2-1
CASSLSTSVQAEQFF
TGTGCCAGCAGCTTATCGACTAGCGTTCAGGCTGAGCAGTTCTTC
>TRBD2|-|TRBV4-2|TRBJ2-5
CASSQGTSGQETQYF
TGTGCCAGCAGCCAGGGGACTAGCGGGCAAGAGACCCAGTACTTC
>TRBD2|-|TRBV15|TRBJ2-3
CATSLLSGSTDTQYF
TGTGCCACCAGCCTCCTTAGCGGGAGCACAGATACGCAGTATTTT
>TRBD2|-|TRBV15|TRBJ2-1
CATSRELAGHNEQFF
TGTGCCACCAGCAGAGAGCTAGCGGGACACAATGAGCAGTTCTTC
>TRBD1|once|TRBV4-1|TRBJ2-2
CASSPTGVHKNTGELFF
TGCGCCAGCAGCCCGACAGGGGTCCATAAGAACACCGGGGAGCTGTTTTTT
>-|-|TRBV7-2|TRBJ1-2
CASSFNRVNYGYTF
TGTGCCAGCAGCTTCAACAGGGTTAACTATGGCTACACCTTC
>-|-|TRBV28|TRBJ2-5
CASSFGLFQETQYF
TGTGCCAGCAGTTTCGGACTATTCCAAGAGACCCAGTACTTC
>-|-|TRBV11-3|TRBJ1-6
CASSLGGSPLHF
TGTGCCAGCAGCTTAGGAGGTTCACCCCTCCACTTT
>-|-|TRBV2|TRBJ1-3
CASSEARSSGNTIYF
TGTGCCAGCAGTGAAGCCCGCAGCTCTGGAAACACCATATATTTT
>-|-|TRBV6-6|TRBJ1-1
CASSPAGNTEAFF
TGTGCCAGCAGCCCTGCAGGGAACACTGAAGCTTTCTTT
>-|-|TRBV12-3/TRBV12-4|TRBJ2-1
CASRRGGNEQFF
TGTGCCAGCAGGAGAGGGGGTAATGAGCAGTTCTTC
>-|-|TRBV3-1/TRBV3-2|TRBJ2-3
CASSVRQASTDTQYF
TGTGCCAGCAGCGTCAGACAGGCTAGCACAGATACGCAGTATTTT
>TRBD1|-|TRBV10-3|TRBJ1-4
CAIRGTENEKLFF
TGTGCCATTAGAGGGACAGAGAATGAAAAACTGTTTTTT
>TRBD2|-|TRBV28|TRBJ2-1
CASSLLRAGGLYNEQFF
TGTGCCAGCAGTTTGTTGCGAGCGGGAGGGCTTTACAATGAGCAGTTCTTC
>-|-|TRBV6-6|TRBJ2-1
CASSYSGQYNEQFF
TGTGCCAGCAGTTACTCCGGACAGTACAATGAGCAGTTCTTC
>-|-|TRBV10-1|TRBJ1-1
CASSDRGLMNTEAFF
TGCGCCAGCAGTGACCGGGGACTAATGAACACTGAAGCTTTCTTT
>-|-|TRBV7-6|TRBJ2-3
CASSLLERGTDTQYF
TGTGCCAGCAGCTTGCTAGAGAGGGGCACAGATACGCAGTATTTT
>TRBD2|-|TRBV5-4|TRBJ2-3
CASRPSGPSTDTQYF
TGTGCCAGCAGACCTAGCGGGCCTAGCACAGATACGCAGTATTTT
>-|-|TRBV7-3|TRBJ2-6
CASSPPLSGANVLTF
TGTGCCAGCAGCCCCCCCCTATCTGGGGCCAACGTCCTGACTTTC
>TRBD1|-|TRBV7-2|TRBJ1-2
CASSLALEGARGYTF
TGTGCCAGCAGCTTAGCGTTGGAGGGGGCTCGTGGCTACACCTTC
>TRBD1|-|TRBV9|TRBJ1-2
CASSERTGTDGYTF
TGTGCCAGCAGCGAACGGACAGGGACTGATGGCTACACCTTC
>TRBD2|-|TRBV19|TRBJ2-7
CASSISAGGSEYEQYF
TGTGCCAGTAGTATTTCAGCGGGAGGCTCGGAGTACGAGCAGTACTTC
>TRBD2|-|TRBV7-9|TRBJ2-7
CASSFSPAGSLYEQYF
TGTGCCAGCAGCTTCTCCCCAGCGGGATCACTCTACGAGCAGTACTTC
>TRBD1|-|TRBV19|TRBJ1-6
CASSPLPPRTGINSPLHF
TGTGCCAGTAGTCCCCTACCTCCGCGGACAGGGATTAATTCACCCCTCCACTTT
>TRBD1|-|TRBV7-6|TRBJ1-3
CASSLGQGLAGNTIYF
TGTGCCAGCAGCTTAGGACAGGGCCTCGCTGGAAACACCATATATTTT
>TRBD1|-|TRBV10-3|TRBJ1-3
CAISEEGQGAGNTIYF
TGTGCCATCAGTGAGGAGGGACAGGGGGCTGGAAACACCATATATTTT
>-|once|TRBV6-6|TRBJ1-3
CASNTGDSGNTIYF
TGTGCCAGCAATACAGGCGACTCTGGAAACACCATATATTTT
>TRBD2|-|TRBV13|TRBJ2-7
CASSPPGRAIYEQYF
TGTGCCAGCAGCCCTCCCGGGAGGGCCATCTACGAGCAGTACTTC
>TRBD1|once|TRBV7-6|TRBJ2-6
CASSFLGQGTAANVLTF
TGTGCCAGCAGCTTTTTGGGACAGGGGACGGCGGCCAACGTCCTGACTTTC